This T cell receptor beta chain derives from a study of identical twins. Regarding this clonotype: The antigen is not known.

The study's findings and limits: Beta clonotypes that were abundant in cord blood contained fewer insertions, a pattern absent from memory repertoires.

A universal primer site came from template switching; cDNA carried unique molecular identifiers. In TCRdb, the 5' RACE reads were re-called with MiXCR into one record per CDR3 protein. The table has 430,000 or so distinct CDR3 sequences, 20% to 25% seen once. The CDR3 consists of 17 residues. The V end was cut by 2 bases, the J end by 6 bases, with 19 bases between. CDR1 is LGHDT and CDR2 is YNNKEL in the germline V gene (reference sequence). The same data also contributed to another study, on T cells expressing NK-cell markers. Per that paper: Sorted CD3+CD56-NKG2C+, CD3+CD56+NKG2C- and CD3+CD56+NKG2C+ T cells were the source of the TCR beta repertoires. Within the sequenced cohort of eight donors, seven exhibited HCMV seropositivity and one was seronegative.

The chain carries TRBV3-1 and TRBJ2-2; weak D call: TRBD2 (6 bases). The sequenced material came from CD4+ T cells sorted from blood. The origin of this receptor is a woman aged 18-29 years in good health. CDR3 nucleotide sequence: TGTGCCAGCAGCCAATTGACGGGAGCATGGCGGGCCGGGGAGCTGTTTTTT. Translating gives CASSQLTGAWRAGELFF.